These 16 T cell receptor beta chains came from one sample sequenced in a study of T cell repertoires in cytomegalovirus infection. These receptors' targets are unknown. TCRdb ran MiXCR on the reads and lists one entry per CDR3 protein. The sample lists 550,000 to 850,000 distinct CDR3 sequences, around 30% occurring once. The sequencing used cultured PBMCs, collected from culture after CMV antigen stimulation. The origin of the receptors is a human donor in good health (CMV status not recorded). Some clones in this sample may be carry-over from other donors' samples.

CDR3 amino acids: CASSQDAAYGYTF. The CDR3 nucleotides are TGTGCCAGCAGCCAAGATGCAGCCTATGGCTACACCTTC. The V and J genes are TRBV14 and TRBJ1-2; D is uncertain. Germline loops: CDR1 SGHDN, CDR2 FVKESK. This CDR3 has 13 amino acids. Trimming removed 0 bases at V and 4 bases at J, with 6 bases between.

In this sample, this clonotype turned up a few times. The chain has TRBV19 and TRBJ2-1, with D maybe TRBD1 (6 bases). There are 15 residues in the CDR3. V shed 6 bases and J shed 4 bases, with 16 bases lying between them. Germline values: CDR1 LNHDA, CDR2 SQIVND (reference sequence). The CDR3 loop is CASRNTGSWYNEQFF. The CDR3 DNA reads as TGTGCCAGTAGGAATACAGGGAGTTGGTACAATGAGCAGTTCTTC.

The V call is TRBV11-2, the J call TRBJ2-7; the D gene is possibly TRBD2 (6 bases). V was clipped by 5 bases and J by 9 bases, with 23 bases between them. The CDR3 runs 15 residues. The germline V gene has CDR1 SGHAT and CDR2 FQNNGV. For the CDR3, the DNA is TGTGCCAGCAGCCACCTCCGCGGAGGGTTACGGGGGCAGTACTTC. Translating gives CASSHLRGGLRGQYF.

J is TRBJ1-3 and V is TRBV18; D gene uncertain. This CDR3 is 14 amino acids long. V gave up 6 bases and J gave up 4 bases, with 13 bases separating them. Germline V lookup: CDR1 KGHSH, CDR2 LQKENI. The CDR3 DNA sequence: TGTGCCAGCTCCCAGAGTACCGGCGGAAACACCATATATTTT. This encodes CASSQSTGGNTIYF.

This chain joins TRBV10-3 and TRBJ1-2; TRBD1 is a possible D gene (5 bases). V lost 0 bases and J lost 4, with 15 bases in between. This CDR3 comprises 16 residues. Germline V gene data show CDR1 as ENHRY and CDR2 as SYGVKD. The CDR3, as DNA: TGTGCCATCAGTGAGTCGGAGGGGATATGGAGCTATGGCTACACCTTC. It encodes CAISESEGIWSYGYTF.

This clonotype was found a few times. DNA of the CDR3: TGTGCCAGCGGCAAAGGGCGCACCGGGGAGCTGTTTTTT. This translates into CASGKGRTGELFF. V and J are TRBV7-2 and TRBJ2-2; D not certain. CDR1 and CDR2 from the germline V gene are SGHTA and FQGNSA. Trimming removed 8 bases at V and 4 bases at J, with 11 bases between. There are 13 residues in the CDR3.

This clonotype was picked up a small number of times. This chain uses TRBV20-1 with TRBJ2-7; TRBD2 agrees at 9 bases. This CDR3 is 15 amino acids long. The junction had 12 bases not matched to a gene; V was cut back by 3 bases and J by 6 bases. Germline V gene data show CDR1 as DFQATT and CDR2 as SNEGSKA (reference sequence). The CDR3 spells CSASQLAGSVFEQYF. CDR3 nucleotides: TGCAGTGCTAGTCAGCTAGCGGGATCCGTTTTCGAGCAGTACTTC.

V is TRBV12-3 or TRBV12-4 and J is TRBJ2-5; D unclear. The V end lost 8 bases, the J end lost 2 bases, and 12 bases lay between the germline ends. CDR3 size: 13 residues. The CDR3 reads CASRDGDQETQYF. In DNA form, the CDR3 reads TGTGCCAGCCGTGACGGAGATCAAGAGACCCAGTACTTC.

There are a few counts of this clonotype. The rearrangement links TRBV6-6 to TRBJ1-5, with D perhaps matching TRBD1 (5 bases). CDR1 and CDR2 from the germline V gene are MNHNY and SVGAGI (reference sequence). The CDR3 contains 12 residues. V was pared by 8 bases and J by 5 bases, with 10 bases between. DNA for the CDR3: TGTGCCAGCCGTCAAGGGGATCAGCCCCAGCATTTT. Its translation: CASRQGDQPQHF.

This clonotype has just a few counts. V usage is TRBV7-2 and J usage is TRBJ2-7; TRBD1 matches 8 bases. The length of the CDR3 is 14 residues. J gave up 6 bases and V 5 bases, and 9 bases lay outside the gene matches. Germline V gene sequence: CDR1 SGHTA, CDR2 FQGNSA. CDR3 sequence reads: CASSPDLTGAEQYF. As DNA, the CDR3 is TGTGCCAGCAGCCCAGACTTGACAGGGGCCGAGCAGTACTTC.

The rearrangement joins TRBV6-6 to TRBJ2-5; either TRBD1 or TRBD2 may fit D (5 bases each). Germline CDR1 and CDR2: MNHNY and SVGAGI (reference sequence). Trimming pared 6 bases from V and 7 bases from J, leaving 15 bases between. This CDR3 region has 13 residues. The CDR3 is CASSPRGTGTQYF. CDR3 nucleotides: TGTGCCAGCAGCCCCCGGGGCACTGGGACCCAGTACTTC.

This chain links TRBV27 with TRBJ2-5; 7 nucleotides agree with TRBD2. Germline V CDR1 and CDR2: MNHEY, SMNVEV (reference sequence). The V segment lost 5 bases and the J segment 3 bases; nucleotides outside the gene matches: 15. The CDR3 has 17 residues. CDR3 nucleotides: TGTGCCAGCAGTCCCTCCCCAAGTAGCGGGTTTGAAGAGACCCAGTACTTC. Residues: CASSPSPSSGFEETQYF.

This clonotype showed up just a few times. The chain combines TRBV6-1 with TRBJ2-7; D remains unclear. With 6 bases removed from V and 3 bases from J, the gap between germline ends came to 15 bases. This CDR3 comprises 14 residues. Germline assignment: CDR1 MNHNS and CDR2 SASEGT. The CDR3 sequence is CASRVITSVYEQYF. As DNA, the CDR3 is TGTGCCAGCAGGGTAATCACATCCGTCTACGAGCAGTACTTC.

This clonotype has just a few counts. The chain carries TRBV6-1 and TRBJ2-6; D unresolved. This CDR3 is built from 14 residues. The V end was cut by 6 bases, the J end by 0 bases, with 6 bases between. Germline CDR1 reads MNHNS; CDR2 reads SASEGT. The CDR3 loop is CASRRYSGANVLTF. The DNA of the CDR3 is TGTGCCAGCAGGAGGTACTCTGGGGCCAACGTCCTGACTTTC.

The chain uses TRBV5-1 and TRBJ2-3; tentatively, D is TRBD1 (6 bases). V was cut by 0 bases and J by 3 bases, with 14 bases left in between. Germline CDR1 is SGHRS and CDR2 is YFSETQ. The CDR3 has 16 amino acids. CDR3 coding DNA: TGCGCCAGCAGCTTGGTTTCAGGGGCTGGGACAGATACGCAGTATTTT. This gives the protein CASSLVSGAGTDTQYF.

J is TRBJ1-4 and V is TRBV15; possibly TRBD1 for D (6 bases). Germline V gene lookup returns CDR1 LNHNV and CDR2 YYDKDF (reference sequence). The CDR3 consists of 15 residues. Between the trimmed V and J ends, which lost 1 base and 3 bases, there was a span of 9 bases. As DNA, the CDR3 is TGTGCCACCAGCAGAGGGACAGTACCTAATGAAAAACTGTTTTTT. It yields the protein CATSRGTVPNEKLFF. Filled out from reference TRBV15 and TRBJ1-4, the complete variable domain reads DAMVIQNPRYQVTQFGKPVTLSCSQTLNHNVMYWYQQKSSQAPKLLFHYYDKDFNNEADTPDNFQSRRPNTSFCFLDIRSPGLGDTAMYLCATSRGTVPNEKLFFGSGTQLSVL.